This entry lists 2 T cell receptor beta chains sequenced from one sample in a study of shared clonotypes between healthy human individuals. The repertoire was sequenced with immunoSEQ multiplex PCR; TCRdb's copy has only in-frame clones and lacks some. The data contain some 2,500,000 clones, 80% to 95% of them seen just once; the ten biggest clones take up 0.36%. What was sequenced was naive CD4+ T cells from PBMCs. As for subset: CD45RA+ positively selected. These receptors all come from a man aged 18 to 30 in good health. Some clones in this sample may be carry-over from other donors' samples.

The genes are TRBV4-3 and TRBJ2-1, with 8 nucleotides matching TRBD2. Trimming removed 0 bases from V and 2 bases from J; junction bases left unmatched: 6. The length of the CDR3 is 17 residues. Germline V gene sequence: CDR1 LGHNA, CDR2 YSLEER. The DNA of the CDR3 is TGCGCCAGCAGCCAAGATTTGAGGCGGGAGGCCTACAATGAGCAGTTCTTC. It codes for CASSQDLRREAYNEQFF.

A single count supports this clone. V and J are TRBV9 and TRBJ1-1; no reliable D call. The V end was cut by 0 bases, the J end by 3 bases, with 18 bases between. The CDR3 has 17 residues. The germline V gene encodes CDR1 SGDLS and CDR2 YYNGEE. CDR3 bases: TGTGCCAGCAGCGTAGGCCAGGCCACTGTTTTGTACACTGAAGCTTTCTTT. It yields the protein CASSVGQATVLYTEAFF.